This T cell receptor (beta chain) was observed in a study of T-cell reconstitution after alpha-beta-depleted transplantation in children. Study-wide findings and caveats: The authors attributed T-cell counts and diversity one year after transplant mostly to newly produced T cells.

This clonotype was found a few times. Its matching antigen is unknown. Researchers prepared the TCRbeta library using unique molecular identifiers, the study reports. TCRdb recomputed calls from the PCR reads with MiXCR, one row per CDR3 protein. Of approximately 800,000 distinct CDR3 sequences detected, 15% to 20% appear once; the ten largest clones hold about 5%. This receptor was identified in a male patient between 10 and 17 years old who had a stem cell transplant for acute lymphoblastic leukemia, so the T cells may come from the graft donor. Sequenced material: PBMCs, mostly from graft donor cells, taken 360 days after TCRalphabeta/CD19-depleted stem cell transplant.

CDR3 sequence: CATRGGPSTDTQYF. The CDR3 DNA reads TGTGCCACTCGAGGGGGGCCCAGCACAGATACGCAGTATTTT. V and J are TRBV12-3 or TRBV12-4 and TRBJ2-3; tentatively, D is TRBD1 or TRBD2 (6 bases each). The CDR3 consists of 14 residues. V was cut by 10 bases and J by 0 bases, with 14 bases left in between.